The next 29 T cell receptor beta chains were all read from a single sample in a study of early T cells in non-severe SARS-CoV-2 infection. TCRdb re-analysed the 5' RACE reads in MiXCR, keeping a single row per CDR3 protein. The sample records tens of thousands of distinct CDR3 sequences, over 4.5% being singletons. The specimen sequenced was whole blood. These receptors originate from an adult who was a healthcare worker with PCR-confirmed SARS-CoV-2 infection or an uninfected control (not recorded which).

Many counts were recorded for this clonotype. This chain joins TRBV12-5 and TRBJ1-1; D might be TRBD1 (5 bases). V lost 4 bases and J lost 7, with 13 bases in between. Germline assignment: CDR1 LGHNT and CDR2 FRNRAP. The CDR3 covers 13 residues. The CDR3 DNA is TGTGCTAGTGGTTCGAGGGACGCCCATGAAGCTTTCTTT. Amino acid sequence: CASGSRDAHEAFF.

This clonotype came up many times. This rearrangement joins TRBV20-1 to TRBJ2-3, with a tentative D call TRBD1 (6 bases). V was cut by 3 bases and J by 1 base, with 8 bases left in between. CDR1 is DFQATT and CDR2 is SNEGSKA in the germline V gene (reference sequence). The CDR3 totals 13 residues. The CDR3 coding sequence is TGCAGTGCTAGCCGGACAGGCACAGATACGCAGTATTTT. Translated, it gives CSASRTGTDTQYF.

The chain employs TRBV12-5 and TRBJ2-4; maybe TRBD1 (5 bases). CDR1 is LGHNT, CDR2 FRNRAP, per germline. The CDR3 spans 14 residues. The V gene lost 5 bases and the J gene lost 8 bases, with 16 bases spanning the gap. CDR3 in amino acids: CASGEAGYWDIQYF. The CDR3 DNA reads TGTGCTAGTGGTGAGGCAGGGTATTGGGACATTCAGTACTTC.

There are many counts of this clonotype. This chain connects TRBV12-3 or TRBV12-4 to TRBJ1-2, with a tentative D call TRBD1 (6 bases). The CDR3 covers 16 residues. The germline V and J ends were trimmed by 5 bases and 3 bases, with 19 bases remaining between them. CDR3 bases: TGTGCCAGCAGTCACGCTGCCCTACAGGGACACTATGGCTACACCTTC. Translation gives CASSHAALQGHYGYTF.

In its sample, this clonotype was seen many times. The junction shows a germline mismatch at one end, possibly a read error. V is TRBV7-9 and J is TRBJ1-4; TRBD1 agrees at 9 bases. The germline gives CDR1 SEHNR, CDR2 FQNEAQ (reference sequence). CDR3 length: 14 amino acids. In DNA, the CDR3 is TGTGCCAGCAGCTTAGCCCCCTCGGACAGGGGAGTTATTTTT. It specifies CASSLAPSDRGVIF.

This clonotype turned up a few times. The junction departs from the called germline gene at one end, perhaps through a read error. The chain employs TRBV11-2 and TRBJ2-5; D might be TRBD1 (5 bases). The CDR3 is 14 amino acids. Germline CDR1 is SGHAT and CDR2 is FQNNGV. This chain's CDR3 is CASSRSGGQEAQYF. DNA for the CDR3: TGTGCCAGCAGCCGATCCGGTGGACAAGAGGCCCAGTACTTC.

This clonotype was seen ten or more times. CDR3 in amino acids: CSVLAGVSDTQYF. CDR3 DNA sequence: TGCAGTGTTCTAGCGGGGGTTTCAGATACGCAGTATTTT. This chain connects TRBV20-1 to TRBJ2-3, with 10 bases aligning to TRBD2. Germline assignment: CDR1 DFQATT and CDR2 SNEGSKA (reference sequence). Trimming took 7 bases from V and 4 from J; bases not matched to a gene: 5. CDR3 length equals 13 residues.

The gene calls are TRBV5-4 and TRBJ2-1; no clear D gene. CDR1 and CDR2 from the germline V gene are SGHNT and YYREEE (reference sequence). Trimming left V 2 bases short and J 2 bases short, with 11 bases between. There are 15 residues in the CDR3. This CDR3 is CASSFYQEPYNEQFF. The CDR3 DNA follows: TGTGCCAGCAGCTTTTATCAGGAACCCTACAATGAGCAGTTCTTC. Supplemented by reference TRBV5-4 and TRBJ2-1, the full variable domain reads ETGVTQSPTHLIKTRGQQVTLRCSSQSGHNTVSWYQQALGQGPQFIFQYYREEENGRGNFPPRFSGLQFPNYSSELNVNALELDDSALYLCASSFYQEPYNEQFFGPGTRLTVL.

This clonotype was seen many times. This rearrangement joins TRBV10-2 to TRBJ1-5, with D hard to call. The V gene lost 3 bases and the J gene lost 3 bases, with 9 bases spanning the gap. The CDR3 length is 14 residues. Looked up from germline, CDR1 is WSHSY and CDR2 is SAAADI. This CDR3 is CASSDYGLNQPQHF. The CDR3 nucleotides are TGCGCCAGCAGTGACTACGGACTCAATCAGCCCCAGCATTTT.

In this sample, this clonotype turned up many times. The chain couples TRBV12-3 or TRBV12-4 to TRBJ1-2, with TRBD1 matching 7 bases. V was pared by 5 bases and J by 7 bases, with 4 bases of the junction left unmatched. This CDR3 spans 12 amino acids. CDR3 protein: CASSHQGVGYTF. The CDR3 coding sequence is TGTGCCAGCAGTCACCAGGGGGTTGGCTACACCTTC.

In its sample, this clonotype was seen a few times. V and J are TRBV29-1 and TRBJ1-1; TRBD1 agrees at 7 bases. The V gene end was trimmed by 4 bases and the J gene end by 6 bases; junction bases not matched to a gene: 5. The CDR3 has 12 residues. Germline assignment: CDR1 SQVTM and CDR2 ANQGSEA. The CDR3 bases are TGCAGCGTTGTCCCTGGACAGGCTGAAGCTTTCTTT. Encoded protein: CSVVPGQAEAFF.

This clonotype was detected many times. This chain's CDR3 is CASSLVSTGELFF. The CDR3 nucleotides read TGTGCCAGCAGCTTAGTATCCACCGGGGAGCTGTTTTTT. This rearrangement joins TRBV7-2 to TRBJ2-2; no definite D call. This CDR3 contains 13 residues. In germline, CDR1 is SGHTA, CDR2 FQGNSA. The V end was cut by 1 base, the J end by 4 bases, with 4 bases between.

CDR3 amino acids: CASSPHSPLHF. Written as DNA, the CDR3 is TGTGCCAGTAGTCCCCATTCACCCCTCCACTTT. J is TRBJ1-6 and V is TRBV19; no reliable D call. In germline, CDR1 is LNHDA, CDR2 SQIVND (reference sequence). There are 11 residues in the CDR3. Deletions cut 5 bases from V and 8 bases from J, with 4 bases between.

This clonotype was found many times. The chain combines TRBV20-1 with TRBJ1-1; weak D call: TRBD1 (5 bases). The CDR3 sequence is 14 residues long. Germline lookup yields CDR1 DFQATT and CDR2 SNEGSKA (reference sequence). With 6 bases removed from V and 0 bases from J, the gap between germline ends came to 14 bases. The CDR3 DNA reads as TGCAGTGCCGGGGACCGAACTATGAACACTGAAGCTTTCTTT. This gives the protein CSAGDRTMNTEAFF.

This clonotype was picked up a small number of times. The chain recombines TRBV12-3 or TRBV12-4 with TRBJ2-2; 10 nucleotides line up with TRBD2. V dropped 8 bases and J dropped 4; count of bases not matched to a gene: 19. The CDR3 runs 19 residues. The CDR3 protein is CASSSSGLAGAPVTGELFF. In DNA form, the CDR3 reads TGTGCCAGCTCCTCCTCGGGGCTAGCGGGGGCCCCGGTCACCGGGGAGCTGTTTTTT.

This clonotype was counted only a few times. The chain has TRBV15 and TRBJ2-7; 8 bases match TRBD2. This CDR3 contains 14 residues. CDR1 is LNHNV and CDR2 is YYDKDF in the germline V gene (reference sequence). Losses at the gene ends were 4 bases for V and 3 bases for J; bases not matched to a gene: 5. CDR3 DNA: TGTGCCACCAGCATACGGGGGGGCCACTACGAGCAGTACTTC. Protein sequence: CATSIRGGHYEQYF.

This chain uses TRBV6-5 with TRBJ1-2; D unclear. The V gene lost 5 bases and the J gene lost 4 bases, with 20 bases spanning the gap. Germline V gene lookup returns CDR1 MNHEY and CDR2 SVGAGI. The CDR3 loop spans 16 amino acids. CDR3 amino acids: CASSLTATLKIYGYTF. DNA for the CDR3: TGTGCCAGCAGTCTTACCGCAACATTGAAGATCTATGGCTACACCTTC.

The V call is TRBV12-3 or TRBV12-4, the J call TRBJ1-2, with D possibly TRBD1 on 5 matching bases. The V end was cut by 6 bases, the J end by 8 bases, with 13 bases between. This CDR3 comprises 12 residues. The CDR3 nucleotides are TGTGCCAGCAGCGTGGGGGTGGAAGGCTACACCTTC. It codes for CASSVGVEGYTF.

The chain has TRBV20-1 and TRBJ2-7, with 9 positions matching TRBD1. Trimming took 6 bases from V and 3 from J; bases not matched to a gene: 3. The CDR3 covers 12 residues. Germline CDR1 and CDR2: DFQATT and SNEGSKA (reference sequence). CDR3 DNA sequence: TGCAGTGCAACGGACAGGGGCTACGAGCAGTACTTC. Translation: CSATDRGYEQYF.

This clonotype was counted only a few times. The rearrangement links TRBV29-1 to TRBJ2-3; D call uncertain. The CDR3 covers 13 residues. Trimming took off 2 bases at V and 1 base at J, with 7 bases between the two ends. Looked up from germline, CDR1 is SQVTM and CDR2 is ANQGSEA. The CDR3 spells CSVEFSGTDTQYF. CDR3 DNA sequence: TGCAGCGTTGAATTCAGCGGCACAGATACGCAGTATTTT.

This clonotype was recorded at least ten times. The chain uses TRBV14 and TRBJ1-1; TRBD1 agrees at 8 bases. With V trimmed by 4 bases and J by 3 bases, 7 bases remained unmatched. This CDR3 has 15 residues. Germline lookup yields CDR1 SGHDN and CDR2 FVKESK. CDR3 coding DNA: TGTGCCAGCAGCCGCTGGACAGGGTTGGACACTGAAGCTTTCTTT. It is translated as CASSRWTGLDTEAFF. The variable domain in full, completed from reference TRBV14 and TRBJ1-1, reads EAGVTQFPSHSVIEKGQTVTLRCDPISGHDNLYWYRRVMGKEIKFLLHFVKESKQDESGMPNNRFLAERTGGTYSTLKVQPAELEDSGVYFCASSRWTGLDTEAFFGQGTRLTVV.

This clonotype was found many times. This chain links TRBV5-5 with TRBJ1-1; D unclear. The CDR3 totals 14 residues. Germline-derived CDR1 and CDR2 are SGHKS and YYEKEE (reference sequence). V dropped 3 bases and J dropped 6 bases, with 15 bases sitting between them. CDR3 loop: CASSSDLHRAEAFF. The DNA for the CDR3 is TGTGCCAGCAGCTCGGACCTACATCGAGCTGAAGCTTTCTTT.

This clonotype was counted a few times. CDR3 amino acids: CASGPGQFYEQYF. DNA of the CDR3: TGTGCCAGCGGGCCGGGACAGTTCTACGAGCAGTACTTC. The chain combines TRBV11-2 with TRBJ2-7, with 7 bases lining up with TRBD1. From germline, CDR1 is SGHAT and CDR2 FQNNGV. The CDR3 sequence is 13 residues long. V lost 8 bases to trimming and J lost 3 bases; unmatched junction nucleotides: 7.

This clonotype has at least ten counts. The chain carries TRBV2 and TRBJ1-3; D remains ambiguous. Germline CDR1 reads SNHLY; CDR2 reads FYNNEI. This CDR3 is 16 amino acids long. V was shortened by 4 bases and J by 0 bases, with 13 bases between the two germline ends. CDR3 residues: CASSVALPASGNTIYF. In DNA, the CDR3 is TGTGCCAGCAGTGTAGCCCTCCCCGCCTCTGGAAACACCATATATTTT.

The V call is TRBV11-1, the J call TRBJ2-2; D is tentatively TRBD1 or TRBD2 (5 bases each). CDR1 is SGHAT, CDR2 FQDESV, per germline (reference sequence). The CDR3 has 15 amino acids. Trimming removed 6 bases at V and 2 bases at J, with 13 bases between. CDR3 sequence: CASRAGTVNTGELFF. DNA for the CDR3: TGTGCCAGCAGGGCCGGGACGGTAAACACCGGGGAGCTGTTTTTT.

The V call is TRBV2, the J call TRBJ1-1; D gene ambiguous. The V and J ends lost 6 bases and 6 bases respectively, with 11 bases between them. The CDR3 is made up of 12 amino acids. Germline CDR1 SNHLY, CDR2 FYNNEI. The CDR3 region is CASSQGFAEAFF. The DNA for the CDR3 is TGTGCCAGCAGCCAAGGGTTCGCTGAAGCTTTCTTT.

This clonotype showed up just a few times. This chain links TRBV20-1 with TRBJ2-7; 9 bases are shared with TRBD1. This CDR3 comprises 16 residues. Looked up from germline, CDR1 is DFQATT and CDR2 is SNEGSKA (reference sequence). The ends lost 1 base at V and 0 bases at J; junction bases unmatched: 7. The CDR3 reads CSARVSGTGNSYEQYF. CDR3 in DNA: TGCAGTGCTAGAGTTTCGGGGACAGGGAACTCCTACGAGCAGTACTTC.

This clonotype was picked up many times. This CDR3 reads CASSPYSGLETQYF. In DNA, the CDR3 is TGTGCCAGCAGCCCGTACTCTGGGCTAGAGACCCAGTACTTC. The chain is built from TRBV9 and TRBJ2-5, with D unclear. CDR1 is SGDLS, CDR2 YYNGEE, per germline. The CDR3 covers 14 residues. Trimming shortened V by 4 bases and J by 4 bases, and 14 bases separated the two germline ends.

This clonotype has more than one count but fewer than ten. This sequence joins TRBV6-1 and TRBJ1-5; D is uncertain. This CDR3 comprises 13 residues. CDR1 is MNHNS, CDR2 SASEGT, per germline. V was pared by 9 bases and J by 0 bases, with 9 bases between. CDR3 in amino acids: CASSVDSNQPQHF. The CDR3 nucleotides are TGTGCCAGTTCAGTGGATAGCAATCAGCCCCAGCATTTT.